This is a list of T cell receptor beta chains from one sample in a study of blood T cell repertoires in COVID-19. The assay was immunoSEQ multiplex PCR, and TCRdb's table has in-frame clones only and misses some. The sample includes under 200,000 clones, about 90% of them seen just once. Sequencing was done on a sample of peripheral blood. The receptor source for this set is a man aged 35-49 years with active or convalescent COVID-19. Both conserved end residues are part of each CDR3. D genes are given only for firm matches. Expanded clones are given a class, and other clones once, few, many or no size at all.

J	V	size	D	DNA	CDR3
TRBJ2-3	TRBV10-2	-	-	TGCGCCAGCACCCCAGGGGTAGAGAGCACAGATACGCAGTATTTT	CASTPGVESTDTQYF
TRBJ2-7	TRBV4-3	-	TRBD1	TGCGCCAGCAGCCAAGATTTCGCCAGGGGGCAAAAGAACGAGCAGTACTTC	CASSQDFARGQKNEQYF
TRBJ1-6	TRBV19	-	TRBD1	TGTGCCAGTAGTTCCTCCCGGGACAGGGCTTCACCCCTCCACTTT	CASSSSRDRASPLHF
TRBJ1-1	TRBV5-5	-	-	TGTGCCAGCAGCTTGGGGAGCCCGAACACTGAAGCTTTCTTT	CASSLGSPNTEAFF
TRBJ2-2	TRBV18	-	TRBD2	TGTGCCAGCTCCAGGGCACTAGCGGGGATAACGAACACCGGGGAGCTGTTTTTT	CASSRALAGITNTGELFF
TRBJ2-3	TRBV5-4	once	-	TGTGCCAGCAGCGTCCGACAGATTGGCCCTACGCAGTATTTT	CASSVRQIGPTQYF
TRBJ2-2	TRBV6-2/TRBV6-3	-	-	TGTGCCAGCAGTTCAGGGTTGGCCACCGGGGAGCTGTTTTTT	CASSSGLATGELFF
TRBJ2-3	TRBV28	-	TRBD2	TGTGCCAGCAGTAGGACTAGCGGGGGGACCACAGATACGCAGTATTTT	CASSRTSGGTTDTQYF
TRBJ1-5	TRBV6-5	-	-	TGTGCCAGCAGCCGGACAGCCAATCAGCCCCAGCATTTT	CASSRTANQPQHF
TRBJ1-5	TRBV6-6	-	-	TGTGCCAGCAGTGGGGGACTTCCGAGGCATCAGCCCCAGCATTTT	CASSGGLPRHQPQHF
TRBJ1-1	TRBV10-3	once	-	TGTGCCATCAGTGAGCAGGGCCCAAACACTGAAGCTTTCTTT	CAISEQGPNTEAFF
TRBJ2-5	TRBV5-5	-	-	TGTGCCAGCAGCCCCCGACAGGTCCAAGAGACCCAGTACTTC	CASSPRQVQETQYF
TRBJ1-2	TRBV9	-	TRBD1	TGTGCCAGCAGCGTAGGAGTCGGGGGACAGCCCTATGGCTACACCTTC	CASSVGVGGQPYGYTF
TRBJ2-7	TRBV15	-	-	TGTGCCACCAGCAGAGATCGCGGGACCTACGAGCAGTACTTC	CATSRDRGTYEQYF